This T cell receptor beta chain came from a study of TIL therapy for anti-PD-1-resistant metastatic lung cancer. Study-level background: Tumors carried a median 1.5 non-synonymous mutations per megabase.

As for time point: pre-treatment sample, taken before nivolumab and TIL therapy. Germline-derived CDR1 and CDR2 are KGHDR and SFDVKD. This CDR3 contains 14 residues. Trimming cost V 5 bases and J 5 bases; bases outside gene matches: 2. A note on this clone: The target antigen is unknown.

The study, taken as a whole, reports: The cohort had more treatment-naive, never-smoker and oncogene-addicted patients than typical. Infused TIL clonotypes partially replaced the baseline blood repertoire, then decayed over months.

The libraries were made with immunoSEQ v3. Using immunoSEQ multiplex PCR, the repertoire was profiled, and TCRdb retains in-frame clones only, with some absent. The sample consists of tens of thousands of clones, approximately 86% of them appearing once. Source: blood, taken at baseline. The gene calls are TRBV24-1 and TRBJ2-2, with TRBD1 matching over 9 bases. The receptor was isolated from a person between 25 and 80 years old with non-small cell lung cancer. CDR3 protein: CATSGDRVTGELFF. The CDR3 nucleotides read TGTGCCACCAGTGGGGACAGGGTTACCGGGGAGCTGTTTTTT.